Presented here are 10 T cell receptor beta chains from one specimen sequenced in a study of OX40 agonist ivuxolimab in advanced cancers. Profiling relied on immunoSEQ multiplex PCR, and the TCRdb table lists in-frame clones only, not all of them. Of 40,000 to 50,000 clones listed, roughly 90% are singletons. Sample: CD4+ or CD8+ T cells sorted from blood, taken in a trial of the OX40 agonist ivuxolimab. These receptors came from an adult with an advanced solid tumor such as melanoma, head and neck, liver or kidney cancer.

As regards this clone: This sample includes further DNA sequences coding for the same CDR3. The chain carries TRBV4-2 and TRBJ2-7, with 12 bases matching TRBD1. V was clipped by 1 base and J by 7 bases; unmatched bases: 11. CDR3 length equals 17 residues. Germline-derived CDR1 and CDR2 are LGHNA and YNFKEQ. The CDR3 here is CASSQGGRGQGAREQYF. The CDR3 DNA is TGTGCCAGCAGCCAAGGGGGTCGGGGACAGGGGGCAAGGGAGCAGTACTTC.

This clone was counted a few times. The V and J genes are TRBV6-4 and TRBJ1-6; D is uncertain. Trimming shortened V by 2 bases and J by 5 bases, and 4 bases separated the two germline ends. This CDR3 is 13 amino acids long. Germline V gene data show CDR1 as MRHNA and CDR2 as SNTAGT. The CDR3 loop reads CASSDRDNSPLHF. CDR3 bases: TGTGCCAGCAGTGACAGGGATAATTCACCCCTCCACTTT.

This chain links TRBV28 with TRBJ1-1, with D possibly matching TRBD1 (5 bases). The germline V and J ends were trimmed by 4 bases and 4 bases, with 13 bases remaining between them. CDR3 length equals 14 residues. CDR1 and CDR2 (germline): MDHEN, SYDVKM. The CDR3 here is CASSWLDSGTEAFF. CDR3 nucleotide sequence: TGTGCCAGCAGTTGGCTAGACAGCGGCACTGAAGCTTTCTTT.

The rearrangement uses TRBV10-1 and TRBJ2-5; D might be TRBD1 (6 bases). The ends were cut back, 2 bases at V and 2 bases at J, with 15 bases in the middle. The CDR3 length is 16 residues. The germline CDR1 and CDR2 sequences are WNHNN and SYGVQD (reference sequence). This CDR3 is CASSEGRGTPQETQYF. The CDR3 nucleotides are TGCGCCAGCAGTGAGGGAAGGGGGACCCCTCAAGAGACCCAGTACTTC.

The CDR3 DNA reads as TGTGCCAGCAGCACCGCAAGGGTCGGAGATGGCTACACCTTC. Its protein product is CASSTARVGDGYTF. This chain links TRBV21-1 with TRBJ1-2. TRBV21-1 is assigned pseudogene status. The CDR3 is made up of 14 amino acids.

This rearrangement joins TRBV19 to TRBJ1-2, with a possible D match to TRBD1 (5 bases). Germline-derived CDR1 and CDR2 are LNHDA and SQIVND (reference sequence). This CDR3 comprises 14 residues. Between the trimmed V and J ends, which lost 7 bases and 5 bases, there was a span of 17 bases. CDR3 region: CASTPSGEGYGYTF. The CDR3 bases are TGTGCCAGTACACCCTCGGGGGAGGGGTATGGCTACACCTTC. The full variable domain, with the rest looked up from reference TRBV19 and TRBJ1-2, is DGGITQSPKYLFRKEGQNVTLSCEQNLNHDAMYWYRQDPGQGLRLIYYSQIVNDFQKGDIAEGYSVSREKKESFPLTVTSAQKNPTAFYLCASTPSGEGYGYTFGSGTRLTVV.

The rearrangement joins TRBV2 to TRBJ2-1, with 8 bases matching TRBD1. V shed 8 bases, J shed 7 bases, and the junction held 22 bases outside the gene matches. Germline V gives CDR1 SNHLY, CDR2 FYNNEI. This CDR3 is built from 18 residues. CDR3 DNA: TGTGCCAGCGGTCTGTGGGGACAGGTGCCCTCCCGGGAAAATGAGCAGTTCTTC. It specifies CASGLWGQVPSRENEQFF.

This rearrangement joins TRBV4-1 to TRBJ1-5; 10 bases fit TRBD1. The length of the CDR3 is 16 residues. From germline, CDR1 is MGHRA and CDR2 YSYEKL. The J segment lost 1 base and the V segment lost 3 bases, leaving 3 bases of the junction unmatched. CDR3 residues: CASSQGTGASNQPQHF. The CDR3 region has the DNA TGCGCCAGCAGCCAGGGGACAGGGGCAAGCAATCAGCCCCAGCATTTT.

This clone was seen once. The rearrangement joins TRBV6-5 to TRBJ2-3, with D uncertain. The CDR3 spans 13 residues. CDR1 MNHEY and CDR2 SVGAGI come from the germline V gene. V was shortened by 0 bases and J by 5 bases, with 6 bases between the two germline ends. CDR3 protein: CASSYSPVDTQYF. Written as DNA, the CDR3 is TGTGCCAGCAGTTACTCGCCAGTAGATACGCAGTATTTT.

The gene calls are TRBV19 and TRBJ1-4; maybe TRBD1 (5 bases). CDR1 and CDR2 (germline): LNHDA, SQIVND (reference sequence). V was trimmed by 3 bases and J by 5 bases, leaving 10 bases between them. CDR3 length equals 14 residues. This CDR3 reads CASSIQGQNEKLFF. CDR3 bases: TGTGCCAGTAGTATTCAGGGCCAGAATGAAAAACTGTTTTTT.